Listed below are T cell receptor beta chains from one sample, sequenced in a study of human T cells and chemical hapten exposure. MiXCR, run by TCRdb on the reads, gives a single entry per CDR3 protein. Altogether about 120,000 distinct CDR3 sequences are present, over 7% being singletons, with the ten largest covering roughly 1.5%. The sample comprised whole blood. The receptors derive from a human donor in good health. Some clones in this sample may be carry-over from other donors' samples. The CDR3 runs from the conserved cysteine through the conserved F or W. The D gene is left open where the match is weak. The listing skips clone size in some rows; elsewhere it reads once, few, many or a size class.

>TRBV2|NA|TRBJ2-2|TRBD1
CASSARDRGTVGELFF
TGTGCCAGCAGTGCCCGGGACAGGGGGACTGTCGGGGAGCTGTTTTTT
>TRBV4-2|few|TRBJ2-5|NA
CASSPRDTGETQYF
TGTGCCAGCAGCCCCCGGGACACTGGAGAGACCCAGTACTTC
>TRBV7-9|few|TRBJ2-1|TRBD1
CASSPTGTGNNEQFF
TGTGCCAGCAGCCCCACCGGGACAGGGAACAATGAGCAGTTCTTC
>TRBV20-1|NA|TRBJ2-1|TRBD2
CSARDRTGAGGLEQFF
TGCAGTGCTAGAGACCGGACTGGAGCGGGGGGGCTAGAGCAGTTCTTC
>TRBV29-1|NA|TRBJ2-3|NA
CSVELRSTDTQYF
TGCAGCGTTGAACTTCGGAGCACAGATACGCAGTATTTT
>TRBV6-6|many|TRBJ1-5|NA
CASSYGRDNQPQHF
TGTGCCAGCAGTTATGGCAGAGACAATCAGCCCCAGCATTTT
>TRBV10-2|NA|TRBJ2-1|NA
CASSVTTEQFF
TGCGCCAGCAGTGTTACCACTGAGCAGTTCTTC
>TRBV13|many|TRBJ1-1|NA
CASSSADTRYTEAFF
TGTGCCAGCAGCTCTGCCGACACAAGATACACTGAAGCTTTCTTT
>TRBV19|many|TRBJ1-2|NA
CASSMAREMSYGYTF
TGTGCCAGTAGTATGGCCCGGGAAATGAGTTATGGCTACACCTTC
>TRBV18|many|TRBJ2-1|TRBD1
CASSIPGQGPHYNEQFF
TGTGCCAGCTCAATACCGGGACAGGGCCCCCATTACAATGAGCAGTTCTTC
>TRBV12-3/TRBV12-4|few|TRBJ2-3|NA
CAILPPGPQYF
TGTGCCATTCTCCCTCCGGGGCCGCAGTATTTT
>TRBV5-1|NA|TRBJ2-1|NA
CASSFPGHAKPRSSYNEQFF
TGCGCCAGCAGCTTTCCGGGACACGCGAAACCTAGGAGCTCCTACAATGAGCAGTTCTTC
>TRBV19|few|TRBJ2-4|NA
CASIDRQNIQYF
TGTGCCAGTATTGACAGACAAAACATTCAGTACTTC
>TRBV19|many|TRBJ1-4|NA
CASSILLRNEKLFF
TGTGCCAGTAGTATCCTACTTCGAAATGAAAAACTGTTTTTT
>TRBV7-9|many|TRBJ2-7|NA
CASSHYRTASYEQYF
TGTGCCAGCAGCCACTACCGGACAGCATCCTACGAGCAGTACTTC
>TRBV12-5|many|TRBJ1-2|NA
CASGFETAYGYTF
TGTGCTAGTGGTTTTGAGACGGCCTATGGCTACACCTTC
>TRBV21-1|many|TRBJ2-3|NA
CASSKERRKGTDTQYF
TGTGCCAGCAGCAAAGAACGGCGAAAAGGCACAGATACGCAGTATTTT
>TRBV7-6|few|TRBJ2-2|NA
CASSLGGGLGTGELFF
TGTGCCAGCAGCTTAGGTGGGGGGCTCGGAACCGGGGAGCTGTTTTTT
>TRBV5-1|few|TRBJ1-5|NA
CASSLESQVGSNQPQHF
TGCGCCAGCAGCTTGGAGAGCCAGGTCGGTAGCAATCAGCCCCAGCATTTT
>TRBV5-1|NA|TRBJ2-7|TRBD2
CASSRGTSGGLDEQYF
TGCGCCAGCAGCCGGGGGACTAGCGGGGGCCTGGACGAGCAGTACTTC
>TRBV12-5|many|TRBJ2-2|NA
CASAPGTGELFF
TGTGCTAGTGCCCCTGGCACCGGGGAGCTGTTTTTT
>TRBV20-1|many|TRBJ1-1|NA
CSARESSAGEAFF
TGCAGTGCTAGGGAGTCCTCGGCAGGGGAAGCTTTCTTT
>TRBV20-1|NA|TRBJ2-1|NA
CSARGSSPSSYNEQFF
TGCAGTGCTAGAGGGAGTAGCCCAAGCTCCTACAATGAGCAGTTCTTC
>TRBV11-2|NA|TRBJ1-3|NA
CASSLETGNIIYF
TGTGCCAGCAGCTTAGAAACAGGAAACATCATATATTTT
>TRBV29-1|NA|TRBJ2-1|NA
CSVDTQMNEQFF
TGCAGCGTCGACACCCAGATGAATGAGCAGTTCTTC
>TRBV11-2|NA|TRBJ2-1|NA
CASSDPSAGFYNEQFF
TGTGCCAGCAGCGACCCTAGCGCGGGCTTTTACAATGAGCAGTTCTTC
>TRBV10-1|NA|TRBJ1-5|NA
CASSEGIGQPQHF
TGCGCCAGCAGTGAGGGGATCGGACAGCCCCAGCATTTT
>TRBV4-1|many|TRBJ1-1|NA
CASSQARGTEAFF
TGCGCCAGCAGCCAGGCAAGGGGGACTGAAGCTTTCTTT
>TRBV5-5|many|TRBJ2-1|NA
CASSLASLYNEQFF
TGTGCCAGCAGCTTGGCCAGTCTTTACAATGAGCAGTTCTTC
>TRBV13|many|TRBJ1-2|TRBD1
CASSRAGGDGYTF
TGTGCCAGCAGCCGGGCAGGGGGCGATGGCTACACCTTC
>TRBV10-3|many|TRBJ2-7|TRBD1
CAIRQQGDLSYEQYF
TGTGCCATCAGGCAACAGGGGGACCTTTCCTACGAGCAGTACTTC
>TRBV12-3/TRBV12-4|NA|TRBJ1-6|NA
CASSPLGGDEILLHF
TGTGCCAGCAGTCCCCTTGGGGGGGACGAGATTCTCCTCCACTTT
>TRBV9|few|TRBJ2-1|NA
CASSPLSGASTEQFF
TGTGCCAGCAGCCCTTTATCGGGGGCGTCCACTGAGCAGTTCTTC
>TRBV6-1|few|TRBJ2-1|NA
CATSRDSIPNEQFF
TGTGCCACTTCAAGGGACTCTATCCCCAATGAGCAGTTCTTC
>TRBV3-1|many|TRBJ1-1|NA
CASSNTDTEAFF
TGTGCCAGCAGCAACACGGACACTGAAGCTTTCTTT
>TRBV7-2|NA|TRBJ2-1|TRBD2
CASSPTSGGGNEQFF
TGTGCCAGCAGCCCCACGTCCGGGGGGGGGAATGAGCAGTTCTTC
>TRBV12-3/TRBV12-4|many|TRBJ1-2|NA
CASFTGYYGYTF
TGTGCCAGTTTTACAGGGTACTATGGCTACACCTTC
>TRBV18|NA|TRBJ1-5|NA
CASSHAGRPGQPQHF
TGTGCCAGCTCACACGCCGGCCGTCCAGGTCAGCCCCAGCATTTT
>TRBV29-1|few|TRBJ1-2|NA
CSVDMGGPVGYTF
TGCAGCGTTGACATGGGGGGTCCGGTTGGCTACACCTTC
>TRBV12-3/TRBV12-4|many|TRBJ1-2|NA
CASSLIISYGYTF
TGTGCCAGCAGTTTGATAATAAGCTATGGCTACACCTTC
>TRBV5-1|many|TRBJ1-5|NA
CASSPSGTSNQPQHF
TGCGCCAGCAGCCCTTCCGGGACATCCAATCAGCCCCAGCATTTT
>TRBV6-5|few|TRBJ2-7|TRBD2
CASRTSGGSYEQYF
TGTGCCAGCAGAACTAGCGGGGGTTCCTACGAGCAGTACTTC
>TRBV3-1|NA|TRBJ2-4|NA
CASSQDPDRTQYF
TGTGCCAGCAGCCAAGATCCGGACAGAACGCAGTACTTC
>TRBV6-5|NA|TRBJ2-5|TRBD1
CASSPDRGRETQYF
TGTGCCAGCAGTCCTGACAGGGGGAGAGAGACCCAGTACTTC
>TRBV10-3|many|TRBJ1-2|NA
CAISVWKNYGYTF
TGTGCCATCAGTGTGTGGAAGAACTATGGCTACACCTTC
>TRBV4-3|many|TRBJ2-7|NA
CASSQDWGNEQYF
TGCGCCAGCAGCCAAGACTGGGGTAACGAGCAGTACTTC
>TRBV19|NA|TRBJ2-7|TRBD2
CASSVLAGGAYEQYF
TGTGCCAGTAGTGTTCTAGCGGGAGGGGCCTACGAGCAGTACTTC
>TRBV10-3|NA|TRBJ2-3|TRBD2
CAISESPSGSSDTQYF
TGTGCCATCAGTGAGTCTCCTAGCGGGAGTTCAGATACGCAGTATTTT
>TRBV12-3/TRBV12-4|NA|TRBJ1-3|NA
CASSPGGRSGNTIYF
TGTGCCAGCAGCCCCGGGGGCCGCTCTGGAAACACCATATATTTT
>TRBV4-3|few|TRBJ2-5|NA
CASSPLPPADGGTQYF
TGCGCCAGCAGCCCCCTCCCCCCGGCTGACGGTGGGACCCAGTACTTC
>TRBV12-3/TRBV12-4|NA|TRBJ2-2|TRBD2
CASSLGLAGVESGELFF
TGTGCCAGCAGTTTAGGACTAGCGGGAGTGGAGTCCGGGGAGCTGTTTTTT
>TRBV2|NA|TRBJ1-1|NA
CASSVWGGNTEAFF
TGTGCCAGCAGTGTCTGGGGTGGGAACACTGAAGCTTTCTTT
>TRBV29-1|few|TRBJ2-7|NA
CSAEAIAEQYF
TGCAGCGCCGAGGCGATTGCCGAGCAGTACTTC
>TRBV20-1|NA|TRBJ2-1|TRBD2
CSASGRGTYNEQFF
TGCAGTGCCAGCGGGAGAGGAACCTACAATGAGCAGTTCTTC